The 3 T cell receptor beta chains below all came from one sample that was sequenced in a study of PD-L1 blockade in urothelial cancer. TCRdb's copy holds only in-frame clones and misses some; the assay was immunoSEQ multiplex PCR. The sample holds about 52,000 clones; 70% to 80% are singletons and the top ten take approximately 4%. This specimen was PBMCs, taken around atezolizumab (anti-PD-L1) treatment. These receptors were taken from an older man with urothelial cancer.

V and J are TRBV5-1 and TRBJ1-1; TRBD1 matches 8 bases. The CDR3 has 14 residues. Trimming at V came to 5 bases and at J to 1 base, leaving 4 bases not matched to a gene. CDR1 SGHRS and CDR2 YFSETQ come from the germline V gene. CDR3 protein: CASRGQGPNTEAFF. Written as DNA, the CDR3 is TGCGCCAGCAGAGGACAGGGCCCGAACACTGAAGCTTTCTTT.

V usage is TRBV10-3 and J usage is TRBJ2-3; 7 nucleotides line up with TRBD1. Trimming removed 11 bases from V and 5 bases from J; junction bases left unmatched: 13. CDR1 is ENHRY, CDR2 SYGVKD, per germline. This CDR3 has 14 amino acids. The CDR3 loop reads CAHSGQDAEDTQYF. CDR3 bases: TGTGCCCATAGTGGACAGGACGCAGAAGATACGCAGTATTTT.

The chain joins TRBV14 to TRBJ1-1, with TRBD1 matching over 8 bases. Germline CDR1 reads SGHDN; CDR2 reads FVKESK. CDR3 size: 16 residues. Trimming took 2 bases from V and 5 from J; bases not matched to a gene: 10. CDR3 sequence: CASSQRVGQGGTEAFF. Written as DNA, the CDR3 is TGTGCCAGCAGCCAAAGGGTAGGACAGGGAGGTACTGAAGCTTTCTTT. Based on the CDR3 plus reference TRBV14 and TRBJ1-1, the full variable domain is EAGVTQFPSHSVIEKGQTVTLRCDPISGHDNLYWYRRVMGKEIKFLLHFVKESKQDESGMPNNRFLAERTGGTYSTLKVQPAELEDSGVYFCASSQRVGQGGTEAFFGQGTRLTVV.